Below, 6 T cell receptor beta chains from the same sample are listed, as sequenced in a study of CD8 T cells in ankylosing spondylitis. MiXCR was run by TCRdb on the 5' RACE reads, yielding one entry per CDR3 protein. Of 120,000 to 150,000 distinct CDR3 sequences in the sample, more than 7% were seen once. Input material: synovial fluid, either unsorted or a sorted T cell fraction (not recorded which). The receptor source for this set is a male donor with ankylosing spondylitis.

This clonotype was seen at least ten times. The chain links TRBV7-2 to TRBJ1-1; 9 bases are shared with TRBD1. Germline CDR1 is SGHTA and CDR2 is FQGNSA. This CDR3 region has 14 residues. V gave up 5 bases and J gave up 3 bases; unmatched junction bases: 4. CDR3 loop: CASSQTGGYTEAFF. The DNA for the CDR3 is TGTGCCAGCAGCCAAACAGGGGGCTACACTGAAGCTTTCTTT.

The table lists this clonotype with a few counts. This clone may be a read error of a much larger clone one base away. The chain recombines TRBV7-2 with TRBJ2-1; D is possibly TRBD2 (6 bases). Germline lookup yields CDR1 SGHTA and CDR2 FQGNSA. The CDR3 totals 15 residues. The DNA for the CDR3 is TGTGCCGGCAGCTTAGGGAGGAGCTCCTACAATGAGCAGTTCTTC. It specifies CAGSLGRSSYNEQFF. Supplemented by reference TRBV7-2 and TRBJ2-1, the full variable domain reads GAGVSQSPSNKVTEKGKDVELRCDPISGHTALYWYRQSLGQGLEFLIYFQGNSAPDKSGLPSDRFSAERTGGSVSTLTIQRTQQEDSAVYLCAGSLGRSSYNEQFFGPGTRLTVL.

This clonotype was seen at least ten times. This chain uses TRBV20-1 with TRBJ2-1; D might be TRBD1 (6 bases). V lost 5 bases and J lost 10, with 12 bases in between. Germline values: CDR1 DFQATT, CDR2 SNEGSKA (reference sequence). The CDR3 has 11 residues. The CDR3 protein is CSAGGLEEQFF. As DNA, the CDR3 is TGCAGTGCTGGGGGCCTGGAGGAGCAGTTCTTC.

In its sample, this clonotype was seen a few times. This rearrangement joins TRBV27 to TRBJ2-7; D is tentatively TRBD1 or TRBD2 (6 bases each). The CDR3 is 15 amino acids. V was shortened by 7 bases and J by 3 bases, with 19 bases between the two germline ends. CDR1 and CDR2 (germline): MNHEY, SMNVEV (reference sequence). CDR3 amino acids: CASTPVRGASYEQYF. CDR3 in DNA: TGTGCCAGCACCCCCGTGAGGGGGGCAAGCTACGAGCAGTACTTC.

The chain combines TRBV6-1 with TRBJ2-5; perhaps D is TRBD1 or TRBD2 (6 bases each). The germline V and J ends were trimmed by 1 base and 8 bases, with 14 bases remaining between them. This CDR3 region has 14 residues. CDR1 and CDR2 from the germline V gene are MNHNS and SASEGT. The CDR3 DNA reads TGTGCCAGCAGTGAAGGATTAGGGGGGAGTACCCAGTACTTC. It is translated as CASSEGLGGSTQYF.

This clonotype appeared a few times. The chain couples TRBV12-3 or TRBV12-4 to TRBJ1-1; D may be TRBD1 (6 bases). The CDR3 contains 15 residues. Deletions cut 5 bases from V and 4 bases from J, with 17 bases between. The CDR3 bases are TGTGCCAGCAGTCCAGATCAGGGCAGGGGCACTGAAGCTTTCTTT. Protein sequence: CASSPDQGRGTEAFF.